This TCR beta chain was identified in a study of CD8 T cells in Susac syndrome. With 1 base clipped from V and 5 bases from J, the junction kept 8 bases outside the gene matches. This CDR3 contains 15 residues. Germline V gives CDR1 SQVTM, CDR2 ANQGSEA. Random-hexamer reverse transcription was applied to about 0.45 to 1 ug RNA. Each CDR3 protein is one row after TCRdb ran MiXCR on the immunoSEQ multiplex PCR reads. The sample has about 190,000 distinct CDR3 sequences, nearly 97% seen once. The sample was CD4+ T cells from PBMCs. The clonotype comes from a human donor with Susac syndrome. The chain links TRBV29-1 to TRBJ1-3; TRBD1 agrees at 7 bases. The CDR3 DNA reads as TGCAGCGTTGAAGGAACGGTGACAGGGAGAAACACCATATATTTT. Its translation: CSVEGTVTGRNTIYF.